These 7 T cell receptor beta chains were sequenced from one sample in a study of PD-1 blockade in classical Hodgkin lymphoma. Repertoires were generated with immunoSEQ multiplex PCR, while TCRdb's copy carries only in-frame clones and drops some. The sample shows 110,000 or so clones, 89% of them seen only once. There was relapse after autologous stem cell transplantation in every patient, and there was variation in brentuximab vedotin exposure. Sequences were derived from peripheral blood mononuclear cells (PBMCs), sampled before the second cycle of nivolumab. The receptors were gathered from a human donor with classical Hodgkin lymphoma.

The rearrangement links TRBV7-9 to TRBJ1-2; D remains unclear. The V gene's germline CDR1 is SEHNR and CDR2 FQNEAQ (reference sequence). Trimming cost V 5 bases and J 2 bases, with 12 bases left between them. This CDR3 is 14 amino acids long. This CDR3 is CASSPLSDNYGYTF. Written as DNA, the CDR3 is TGTGCCAGCAGCCCCCTATCGGACAACTATGGCTACACCTTC.

V usage is TRBV18 and J usage is TRBJ1-1, with D uncertain. The CDR3 covers 14 residues. V dropped 3 bases and J dropped 0 bases, with 8 bases sitting between them. Germline values: CDR1 KGHSH, CDR2 LQKENI. The CDR3, as DNA: TGTGCCAGCTCACCGCGGCAGATGAACACTGAAGCTTTCTTT. Translation gives CASSPRQMNTEAFF.

The chain links TRBV28 to TRBJ1-2, with D possibly TRBD1 on 5 matching bases. V was clipped by 8 bases and J by 0 bases, with 19 bases between them. Looked up from germline, CDR1 is MDHEN and CDR2 is SYDVKM. The CDR3 length is 16 residues. CDR3 loop: CASALPGTVANYGYTF. The DNA for the CDR3 is TGTGCCAGCGCTCTACCCGGGACGGTAGCTAACTATGGCTACACCTTC.

The rearrangement uses TRBV27 and TRBJ2-5; 7 positions agree with TRBD2. Germline CDR1 MNHEY, CDR2 SMNVEV (reference sequence). The CDR3 consists of 15 residues. With 2 bases clipped from V and 2 bases from J, the junction kept 5 bases outside the gene matches. CDR3 protein: CASSLVASGQETQYF. CDR3 DNA sequence: TGTGCCAGCAGTTTAGTGGCTAGCGGTCAAGAGACCCAGTACTTC.

This chain joins TRBV21-1 and TRBJ1-5; TRBD1 is the table's D call and was not checked against the DNA. TRBV21-1 is marked as a pseudogene. This CDR3 spans 15 amino acids. The CDR3 DNA sequence: TGTGCCAGCAGCAGACGACAGGTTGACAATCAGCCCCAGCATTTT. This sequence encodes CASSRRQVDNQPQHF.

This clone was detected only a few times. This chain joins TRBV4-2 and TRBJ1-4; tentative D call: TRBD1 (6 bases). The V and J ends lost 5 bases and 3 bases respectively, with 16 bases between them. Germline V CDR1 and CDR2: LGHNA, YNFKEQ. There are 16 residues in the CDR3. The CDR3 loop is CASSIVQGGANEKLFF. CDR3 nucleotide sequence: TGTGCCAGCAGCATAGTACAGGGAGGTGCTAATGAAAAACTGTTTTTT.

This clone was counted between two and nine times. This rearrangement joins TRBV28 to TRBJ2-7, with 9 nucleotides matching TRBD2. Germline CDR1 MDHEN, CDR2 SYDVKM. The V and J ends lost 2 bases and 6 bases, in that order; junction bases with no gene match: 8. CDR3 length equals 15 residues. The CDR3 region is CASSLGLAGRSEQYF. The CDR3, as DNA: TGTGCCAGCAGTTTAGGCCTAGCGGGGAGGTCCGAGCAGTACTTC.